This T cell receptor beta chain comes out of a study of control samples from healthy donors and cancer patients. CDR1 and CDR2 (germline): ENHRY, SYGVKD. V lost 4 bases, J lost 10 bases, and 6 bases stayed unmatched. This CDR3 has 13 residues. Clones were sequenced by immunoSEQ multiplex PCR, and TCRdb holds only the in-frame ones, with some missing. The sample yields approximately 24,000 clones, approximately 78% seen once. This clone was counted only a few times. V is TRBV10-3 and J is TRBJ2-1; TRBD2 aligns across 8 bases. Sequencing was carried out using PBMCs. The clonotype was recovered from a man aged 55 to 69 with colorectal cancer. The CDR3: CAISAPGGIEQFF. As DNA, the CDR3 is TGTGCCATCAGTGCGCCGGGGGGGATAGAGCAGTTCTTC.